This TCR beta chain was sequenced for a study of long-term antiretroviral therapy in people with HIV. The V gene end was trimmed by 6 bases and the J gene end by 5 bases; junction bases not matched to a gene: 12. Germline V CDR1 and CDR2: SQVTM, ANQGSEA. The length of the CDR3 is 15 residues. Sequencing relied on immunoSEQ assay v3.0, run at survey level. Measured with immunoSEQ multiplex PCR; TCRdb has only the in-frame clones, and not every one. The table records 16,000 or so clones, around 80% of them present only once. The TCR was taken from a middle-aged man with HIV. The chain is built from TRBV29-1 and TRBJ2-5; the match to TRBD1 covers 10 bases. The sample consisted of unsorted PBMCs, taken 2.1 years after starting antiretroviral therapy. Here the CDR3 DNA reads TGCAGCGTCCCGTCGTGGGACAGGGGTGGGGAGACCCAGTACTTC. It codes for CSVPSWDRGGETQYF.